The T cell receptor beta chain under discussion was sequenced for a study of resident and recirculating memory T cells in vitiligo. Study-wide context: Samples were epidermis from two lesional and two nonlesional sites, plus PBMCs.

This clone was detected only once. Trimming removed 0 bases at V and 5 bases at J, with 20 bases between. CDR3 size: 17 residues. Germline lookup yields CDR1 LGHNA and CDR2 YSLEER. Sequencing used immunoSEQ multiplex PCR; TCRdb keeps in-frame clones, though not all of them. The sample carries 55,000 to 75,000 clones, more than 85% recorded once. This clonotype was sampled from a male donor with vitiligo. The chain is built from TRBV4-3 and TRBJ2-7, with D perhaps matching TRBD2 (6 bases). Sequenced sample: blood. Here the CDR3 reads CASSQDRESVGFHEQYF. The CDR3 DNA reads TGCGCCAGCAGCCAAGATCGGGAGTCGGTCGGGTTCCACGAGCAGTACTTC.